The clone carrying this T cell receptor beta chain was counted at least ten times. RNA transcripts yielded amplified TCR beta CDR3 regions. RT-PCR with HTBI primers came first, then second-round multiplex PCR. MiXCR, applied by TCRdb to the multiplex PCR reads, yields one record per CDR3 protein. The table records around 590,000 distinct CDR3 sequences, about 40% of them present only once. This sample is part of a study of Graves' ophthalmopathy and Graves' hyperthyroidism. The J segment lost 3 bases and the V segment lost 6 bases, leaving 3 bases of the junction unmatched. The CDR3 runs to 14 residues. Germline CDR1 reads SEHNR; CDR2 reads FQNEAQ (reference sequence). Aged 18 to 65, hyperthyroidism patients had been newly diagnosed, with under 2 months' duration. Certain patients were not enrolled. These were patients with other autoimmune diseases, uncontrolled infections, pregnancy or lactation.

The specimen sequenced was peripheral blood or thyroid tissue (not recorded which). The chain employs TRBV7-9 and TRBJ1-5; 9 bases line up with TRBD1. The TCR sequence derives from an adult man with Graves' hyperthyroidism. This CDR3 reads CASSDRGANQPQHF. For the CDR3, the DNA is TGTGCCAGCAGTGACAGGGGGGCCAATCAGCCCCAGCATTTT.